These 29 T cell receptor beta chains were sequenced from one sample in a study of Graves' ophthalmopathy and Graves' hyperthyroidism. The authors amplified TCR beta CDR3 regions from RNA transcripts. HTBI primers were employed in first-round RT-PCR, then a second-round multiplex PCR followed. TCRdb re-analysed the multiplex PCR reads in MiXCR, keeping a single row per CDR3 protein. The sample records over a million distinct CDR3 sequences, 35% to 40% being singletons. The sample taken for sequencing was peripheral blood or thyroid tissue (not recorded which). Receptors originate from an adult man with Graves' hyperthyroidism.

This clonotype was detected only a few times. The chain employs TRBV11-2 and TRBJ2-2; 8 bases line up with TRBD1. Germline V gene sequence: CDR1 SGHAT, CDR2 FQNNGV. This CDR3 is built from 17 residues. V was clipped by 6 bases and J by 4 bases; unmatched bases: 13. CDR3 DNA: TGTGCCAGCAGTCACGACCCGACAGGGGCCTTCACCGGGGAGCTGTTTTTT. It is translated as CASSHDPTGAFTGELFF.

This clonotype was detected ten times or more. The chain carries TRBV7-6 and TRBJ2-7; TRBD2 agrees at 10 bases. J gave up 9 bases and V 5 bases, and 16 bases lay outside the gene matches. Germline V gene sequence: CDR1 SGHVS, CDR2 FNYEAQ. CDR3 length equals 16 residues. The CDR3 is CASSPRGASGSGVQYF. As DNA, the CDR3 is TGTGCCAGCAGCCCCCGAGGGGCTAGCGGGAGTGGGGTGCAGTACTTC.

This clonotype was picked up many times. The V gene is TRBV10-3, the J gene TRBJ2-7; D is uncertain. The CDR3 has 11 residues. Trimming removed 2 bases at V and 3 bases at J, with 2 bases between. Germline V CDR1 and CDR2: ENHRY, SYGVKD. The CDR3 reads CAISEGYEQYF. CDR3 sequence (DNA): TGTGCCATCAGTGAGGGCTACGAGCAGTACTTC.

This clonotype has a handful of counts. This chain links TRBV25-1 with TRBJ1-1; a possible D gene is TRBD1 (6 bases). Germline assignment: CDR1 MGHDK and CDR2 SYGVNS. The CDR3 runs 15 residues. V shed 5 bases and J shed 3 bases, with 16 bases lying between them. The chain's CDR3 is CASSLARGGDTEAFF. The CDR3 DNA follows: TGTGCCAGCAGTTTAGCCCGGGGGGGCGACACTGAAGCTTTCTTT. Together with reference TRBV25-1 and TRBJ1-1, the CDR3 gives the full variable domain: EADIYQTPRYLVIGTGKKITLECSQTMGHDKMYWYQQDPGMELHLIHYSYGVNSTEKGDLSSESTVSRIRTEHFPLTLESARPSHTSQYLCASSLARGGDTEAFFGQGTRLTVV.

J is TRBJ1-5 and V is TRBV7-9, with D tentatively TRBD1 (5 bases). The V end lost 7 bases, the J end lost 6 bases, and 16 bases lay between the germline ends. The CDR3 extends over 14 amino acids. Looked up from germline, CDR1 is SEHNR and CDR2 is FQNEAQ (reference sequence). The CDR3 coding sequence is TGTGCCAGCACTTTCGGGCGGGGGGGTCAGCCCCAGCATTTT. It codes for CASTFGRGGQPQHF.

This clonotype was picked up a small number of times. Since a much larger clone is just one base distant, this may be a read error. CDR3 region: CASSLGGGPTSGLTAYEQYF. CDR3 nucleotides: TGTGCCAGCAGCTTAGGTGGGGGGCCGACTAGCGGCCTAACGGCCTACGAGCAGTACTTC. The chain uses TRBV7-8 and TRBJ2-7, with TRBD2 identical over 9 bases. Losses at the gene ends were 1 base for V and 2 bases for J; bases not matched to a gene: 18. This CDR3 is built from 20 residues. The V gene's germline CDR1 is SGHVS and CDR2 FQNEAQ.

This clonotype occurred many times. V and J are TRBV7-9 and TRBJ2-5, with 7 bases fitting TRBD2. The CDR3 is 14 amino acids. The germline gives CDR1 SEHNR, CDR2 FQNEAQ (reference sequence). V lost 5 bases, J lost 0 bases, and 3 bases stayed unmatched. CDR3 DNA: TGTGCCAGCAGCCTCGGGACTAACCAAGAGACCCAGTACTTC. This translates into CASSLGTNQETQYF.

The chain uses TRBV11-3 and TRBJ2-2; weak D call: TRBD1 (6 bases). The CDR3 totals 16 residues. Germline V gene sequence: CDR1 SGHNT, CDR2 YENEEA. The V and J ends lost 5 bases and 6 bases respectively, with 19 bases between them. This CDR3 is CASSLGVAGVPGELFF. CDR3 DNA: TGTGCCAGCAGCCTGGGGGTCGCAGGGGTTCCCGGGGAGCTGTTTTTT.

In nucleotides, the CDR3 is TGTGCCAGCAGCTTAAACCCCATCGGGGATTCACCCCTCCACTTT. Protein product: CASSLNPIGDSPLHF. This chain uses TRBV12-3 or TRBV12-4 with TRBJ1-6, with no clear D. The CDR3 has 15 residues. The V and J ends lost 6 bases and 8 bases respectively, with 17 bases between them.

The V call is TRBV20-1, the J call TRBJ2-7, with 8 bases that match TRBD1. The V segment lost 0 bases and the J segment 6 bases; nucleotides outside the gene matches: 10. Germline V gene lookup returns CDR1 DFQATT and CDR2 SNEGSKA (reference sequence). This CDR3 contains 15 residues. CDR3 nucleotide sequence: TGCAGTGCTAGAGAGGACAGGGTTGGTTCCAGCGAGCAGTACTTC. Encoded protein: CSAREDRVGSSEQYF.

The chain uses TRBV5-1 and TRBJ2-7, with D tentatively TRBD1 (8 bases). The CDR3 spans 16 residues. The germline V and J ends were trimmed by 2 bases and 2 bases, with 17 bases remaining between them. Germline-derived CDR1 and CDR2 are SGHRS and YFSETQ. CDR3 in amino acids: CASSLGRDRSPYEQYF. CDR3 in DNA: TGCGCCAGCAGCTTAGGGAGGGACAGGTCACCCTACGAGCAGTACTTC.

The genes are TRBV2 and TRBJ1-6, with TRBD1 matching 9 bases. V shed 3 bases and J 7 bases; nucleotides not matched to a gene: 4. The CDR3 spans 15 residues. Germline CDR1 SNHLY, CDR2 FYNNEI. The CDR3 sequence is CASSEGQGWNSPLHF. The CDR3 DNA sequence: TGTGCCAGCAGTGAGGGACAGGGCTGGAATTCACCCCTCCACTTT.

This clonotype was observed a handful of times. This chain joins TRBV14 and TRBJ1-2; weak D call: TRBD1 (6 bases). Germline V gives CDR1 SGHDN, CDR2 FVKESK. With 8 bases removed from V and 4 bases from J, the gap between germline ends came to 23 bases. The CDR3 spans 16 residues. DNA for the CDR3: TGTGCCAGCTCACCCCCCGAAGTCTACAGGGTCTATGGCTACACCTTC. Its protein product is CASSPPEVYRVYGYTF.

This clonotype showed up many times. The gene calls are TRBV7-2 and TRBJ2-5, with D perhaps TRBD2 (6 bases). The CDR3 sequence is 15 residues long. Between the trimmed V and J ends, which lost 3 bases and 1 base, there was a span of 12 bases. Germline CDR1 SGHTA, CDR2 FQGNSA. The CDR3 DNA reads as TGTGCCAGCAGCTTTTTGGCGGGGTCCCAAGAGACCCAGTACTTC. It encodes CASSFLAGSQETQYF. Based on the CDR3 plus reference TRBV7-2 and TRBJ2-5, the full variable domain is GAGVSQSPSNKVTEKGKDVELRCDPISGHTALYWYRQSLGQGLEFLIYFQGNSAPDKSGLPSDRFSAERTGGSVSTLTIQRTQQEDSAVYLCASSFLAGSQETQYFGPGTRLLVL.

Details on this clonotype: This sequence may be a read error, since a much larger clone differs from it by one base. The chain combines TRBV10-3 with TRBJ1-5, with D unclear. Trimming pared 10 bases from V and 4 bases from J, leaving 17 bases between. This CDR3 has 14 residues. CDR1 and CDR2 (germline): ENHRY, SYGVKD. The CDR3 loop reads CASNGRTGNQPQHF. DNA of the CDR3: TGTGCCAGCAATGGCAGAACGGGGAATCAGCCCCAGCATTTT.

The V and J genes are TRBV7-2 and TRBJ2-2; 8 positions match TRBD1. The CDR3 contains 16 residues. Germline CDR1 and CDR2: SGHTA and FQGNSA. The V gene end was trimmed by 5 bases and the J gene end by 1 base; junction bases not matched to a gene: 6. The CDR3 loop is CASSTRTGMNTGELFF. The CDR3 coding sequence is TGTGCCAGCAGCACGAGGACAGGGATGAACACCGGGGAGCTGTTTTTT.

This clonotype was detected many times. This sequence joins TRBV2 and TRBJ2-7; tentatively, D is TRBD1 or TRBD2 (5 bases each). CDR3 length equals 14 residues. The germline V gene encodes CDR1 SNHLY and CDR2 FYNNEI. Trimming took 2 bases from V and 2 from J, leaving 10 bases between them. This chain's CDR3 is CASSELQGPYEQYF. The CDR3 DNA is TGTGCCAGCAGTGAACTCCAGGGACCCTACGAGCAGTACTTC. The variable domain in full, with the rest retrieved from reference TRBV2 and TRBJ2-7, is EPEVTQTPSHQVTQMGQEVILRCVPISNHLYFYWYRQILGQKVEFLVSFYNNEISEKSEIFDDQFSVERPDGSNFTLKIRSTKLEDSAMYFCASSELQGPYEQYFGPGTRLTVT.

This clonotype came up many times. V gene TRBV19 combines with J gene TRBJ1-2; TRBD1 matches at 7 bases. From germline, CDR1 is LNHDA and CDR2 SQIVND (reference sequence). J was trimmed by 8 bases and V by 6 bases; bases with no gene match: 12. The CDR3 loop spans 14 amino acids. The DNA for the CDR3 is TGTGCCAGTAGGAGCCGGGACAGCGGGCGCGGCTACACCTTC. Translating it yields CASRSRDSGRGYTF.

This clonotype was detected many times. This rearrangement joins TRBV7-6 to TRBJ1-3, with D tentatively TRBD1 (5 bases). Trimming stripped 5 bases from V and 2 bases from J, with 13 bases between. This CDR3 comprises 15 residues. Germline CDR1 is SGHVS and CDR2 is FNYEAQ. CDR3 nucleotide sequence: TGTGCCAGCAGCGAACAGGCCCTGACTGGAAACACCATATATTTT. Encoded protein: CASSEQALTGNTIYF. The full variable domain, completed using reference TRBV7-6 and TRBJ1-3, is GAGVSQSPRYKVTKRGQDVALRCDPISGHVSLYWYRQALGQGPEFLTYFNYEAQQDKSGLPNDRFSAERPEGSISTLTIQRTEQRDSAMYRCASSEQALTGNTIYFGEGSWLTVV.

This clonotype was counted at least ten times. This sequence joins TRBV10-3 and TRBJ1-1; D is unclear. In germline, CDR1 is ENHRY, CDR2 SYGVKD. This CDR3 is 15 amino acids long. The V gene lost 3 bases and the J gene lost 1 base, with 12 bases spanning the gap. This CDR3 reads CAISDRGRSNTEAFF. The CDR3 region has the DNA TGTGCCATCAGTGATCGAGGGCGGTCGAACACTGAAGCTTTCTTT.

The rearrangement uses TRBV3-1 and TRBJ2-5; a possible D gene is TRBD1 (6 bases). Germline V lookup: CDR1 LGHDT, CDR2 YNNKEL (reference sequence). Trimming removed 4 bases at V and 1 base at J, with 13 bases between. This CDR3 is 15 amino acids long. This CDR3 is CASSLNRAVQETQYF. The CDR3 DNA sequence: TGTGCCAGCAGCCTTAACAGGGCCGTCCAAGAGACCCAGTACTTC.

This clonotype has at least ten counts. The V call is TRBV9, the J call TRBJ1-1; D not certain. Germline-derived CDR1 and CDR2 are SGDLS and YYNGEE. Trimming removed 3 bases at V and 5 bases at J, with 11 bases between. The CDR3 consists of 13 residues. This chain's CDR3 is CASSARERTEAFF. Written as DNA, the CDR3 is TGTGCCAGCAGCGCCCGGGAGAGGACTGAAGCTTTCTTT.

The V call is TRBV9, the J call TRBJ1-5; TRBD1 matches at 7 bases. V dropped 5 bases and J dropped 5; count of bases not matched to a gene: 4. This CDR3 spans 13 amino acids. Germline-derived CDR1 and CDR2 are SGDLS and YYNGEE. The CDR3 is CASRRTGYQPQHF. Here the CDR3 DNA reads TGTGCCAGCAGGCGGACAGGCTATCAGCCCCAGCATTTT.

In this sample, this clonotype turned up once. This may arise from a read error, as a much more abundant clone is one base away. This chain links TRBV14 with TRBJ2-5; 7 bases are a match to TRBD1. CDR1 SGHDN and CDR2 FVKESK come from the germline V gene. The CDR3 has 14 residues. CDR3 nucleotide sequence: TGTGCCACCCGGGACAGAGAAAACCAAGAGACCAAGTACTTC. It codes for CATRDRENQETKYF.

Notes on this clonotype: Since a much larger clone is just one base distant, this may be a read error. The chain uses TRBV9 and TRBJ2-5; the D gene is possibly TRBD2 (5 bases). The CDR3 has 13 residues. The V gene's germline CDR1 is SGDLS and CDR2 YYNGEE. CDR3 in DNA: TGTGCCGGCAGCGTAGTAGGCGGGGAGACCCAGTACTTC. This sequence encodes CAGSVVGGETQYF.

This clonotype came up a few times. The CDR3 DNA is TGTGCCAGCAGCTTATCAGGGACATCAGGGGAGTACTCTGGGGCCAACGTCCTGACTTTC. Amino acid sequence: CASSLSGTSGEYSGANVLTF. The rearrangement uses TRBV7-3 and TRBJ2-6, with a possible D match to TRBD1 (6 bases). CDR3 length: 20 residues. In germline, CDR1 is SGHTA, CDR2 FQGTGA. V was shortened by 2 bases and J by 0 bases, with 20 bases between the two germline ends.

At least ten counts were recorded for this clonotype. This chain uses TRBV19 with TRBJ2-7; 9 bases are a match to TRBD1. V shed 8 bases and J 5 bases; nucleotides not matched to a gene: 4. Germline CDR1 LNHDA, CDR2 SQIVND (reference sequence). This CDR3 spans 12 amino acids. Here the CDR3 reads CASGDRVHEQYF. The CDR3 DNA follows: TGTGCCAGTGGGGACAGGGTCCACGAGCAGTACTTC. Full variable domain (missing parts from reference TRBV19 and TRBJ2-7): DGGITQSPKYLFRKEGQNVTLSCEQNLNHDAMYWYRQDPGQGLRLIYYSQIVNDFQKGDIAEGYSVSREKKESFPLTVTSAQKNPTAFYLCASGDRVHEQYFGPGTRLTVT.

This rearrangement joins TRBV7-2 to TRBJ2-2; 9 bases align to TRBD1. Germline values: CDR1 SGHTA, CDR2 FQGNSA. V lost 5 bases, J lost 4 bases, and 8 bases stayed unmatched. The CDR3 is made up of 16 amino acids. The CDR3 region is CASSIRDRATTGELFF. In nucleotides, the CDR3 is TGTGCCAGCAGCATCCGGGACAGGGCCACCACCGGGGAGCTGTTTTTT.

CDR3 sequence: CASSDGTGHYGYTF. CDR3 sequence (DNA): TGCGCCAGCAGTGATGGGACAGGGCACTATGGCTACACCTTC. The chain joins TRBV10-2 to TRBJ1-2, with 9 bases aligning to TRBD1. The CDR3 runs 14 residues. V lost 3 bases to trimming and J lost 3 bases; unmatched junction nucleotides: 2. Germline V gives CDR1 WSHSY, CDR2 SAAADI.